This T cell receptor (beta chain) was sequenced for a study of cytomegalovirus exposure and HLA in healthy donors. A multiplex PCR was run with 60 Vbeta primers and 13 Jbeta primers. Clones were read by immunoSEQ multiplex PCR, and TCRdb kept only the in-frame ones, dropping some. The sample holds roughly 110,000 clones, over 70% seen once. Germline V lookup: CDR1 MNHNS, CDR2 SASEGT. V lost 2 bases and J lost 9, with 11 bases in between. The length of the CDR3 is 14 residues. Sequenced: PBMCs. The V call is TRBV6-1, the J call TRBJ1-6, with D tentatively TRBD1 (6 bases). This TCR derives from a man aged 25-45 years in good health and CMV-seronegative. As DNA, the CDR3 is TGTGCCAGCAGTGAAATGGGACAAACTTCACCCCTCCACTTT. Protein sequence: CASSEMGQTSPLHF.